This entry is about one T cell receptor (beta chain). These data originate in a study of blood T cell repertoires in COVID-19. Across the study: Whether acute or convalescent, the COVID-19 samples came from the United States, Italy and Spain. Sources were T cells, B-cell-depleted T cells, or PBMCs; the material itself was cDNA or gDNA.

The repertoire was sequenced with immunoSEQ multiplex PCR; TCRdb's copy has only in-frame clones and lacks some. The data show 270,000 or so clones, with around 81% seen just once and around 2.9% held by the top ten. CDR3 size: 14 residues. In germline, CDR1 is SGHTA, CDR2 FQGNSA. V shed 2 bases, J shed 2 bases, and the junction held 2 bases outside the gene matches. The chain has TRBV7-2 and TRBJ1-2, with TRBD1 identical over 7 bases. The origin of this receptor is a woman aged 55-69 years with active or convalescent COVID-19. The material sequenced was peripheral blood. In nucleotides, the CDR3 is TGTGCCAGCAGCTTAACAGGGGCGAACTATGGCTACACCTTC. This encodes CASSLTGANYGYTF.